The rows below give T cell receptor beta chains drawn from one sample of a study of blood T cell repertoires in COVID-19. Libraries were prepared by immunoSEQ multiplex PCR; TCRdb keeps only in-frame clonotypes and omits some of them. The sample includes about 100,000 clones, about nine tenths of them seen just once. Sequencing was done on a sample of peripheral blood. Receptors were obtained from a man aged 50-59 years with acute or convalescent COVID-19. Each CDR3 is given with its conserved first and last residue. Each record gives: V gene, CDR3 protein.

>TRBV19
CASSRSSGPRDTQYF
>TRBV12-3/TRBV12-4
CASSGDGEQYF
>TRBV6-5
CASITPGQAYTEAFF
>TRBV5-1
CASMLGGQETQYF
>TRBV6-6
CASTIAGSNEQFF
>TRBV5-4
CASSLGGQNEQYF
>TRBV12-5
CASAPPGVDEKLFF
>TRBV7-9
CASSLTTSRLYNEQFF
>TRBV9
CASSVVSGKQFF
>TRBV27
CASSVGQGAYEQYF
>TRBV29-1
CSVVQAGNTIYF
>TRBV6-6
CASSQSGRTRNEQYF
>TRBV4-1
CASRLVGGVNTEAFF
>TRBV7-9
CASSSSNEKLFF